This T cell receptor (beta chain) was sequenced in a study of CD8 T cells in ankylosing spondylitis. Study outcomes and limitations: Relatively scarce in peripheral blood, disease-linked clones were CD8+. Reports say disease-linked clones showed up significantly more in matched ankylosing spondylitis synovial fluid.

This CDR3 has 15 amino acids. The germline V gene encodes CDR1 SGHTA and CDR2 FQGNSA. V shed 5 bases and J 3 bases; nucleotides not matched to a gene: 6. This clonotype was found many times. What it recognizes is unknown. TCRdb redid the calling of the 5' RACE reads with MiXCR, one entry per CDR3 protein. The sample yields roughly 130,000 distinct CDR3 sequences, around 13% seen once. The V and J genes are TRBV7-2 and TRBJ2-7; 11 bases line up with TRBD1. The receptor was isolated from a female donor with ankylosing spondylitis or in good health (not recorded which). The sequenced sample consisted of blood, either unsorted or a sorted T cell fraction (not recorded which). In nucleotides, the CDR3 is TGTGCCAGCAGCCGAGGACAGGGGGCGTACTACGAGCAGTACTTC. As protein: CASSRGQGAYYEQYF.